This T cell receptor beta chain was obtained from a study of Ad26.COV2.S vaccination and SARS-CoV-2 variants. Overall study: As a participant in COV1001, the donor was in the Ad26.COV2.S trial arm. Dosing was one shot or two shots 56 days apart. The study, taken as a whole, reports: Breadth, reportedly substantial, characterized the spike-specific CD8+ and CD4+ T cell responses after vaccination. Relative to placebo recipients, vaccine recipients exhibited elevated spike-specific TCR breadth.

Sample treatment: some 19 received Ad26.COV2.S at low or high dose, single or two shots; a few received placebo; per-sample allocation not given. Day 63 after the first vaccine or placebo injection was the time point for sampling. The method was immunoSEQ multiplex PCR; TCRdb's version includes in-frame clones alone and lacks a portion of them. The data show 450,000 to 550,000 clones, 80% to 90% seen once. Trimming removed 5 bases from V and 6 bases from J, with 14 bases in between. The CDR3 extends over 14 amino acids. CDR1 is ENHRY and CDR2 is SYGVKD in the germline V gene. This clone was counted once. Its antigen remains unknown.

This chain links TRBV10-3 with TRBJ1-5; D unresolved. The specimen comprised peripheral blood, sampled in a trial of Ad26.COV2.S vaccine versus placebo. This clonotype was obtained from a person between 18 and 65 years old who received the Ad26.COV2.S COVID-19 vaccine or a placebo. CDR3 in DNA: TGTGCCATCAGTCGGCGGGAGGGTGCTCAGCCCCAGCATTTT. This codes for CAISRREGAQPQHF.